This T cell receptor (beta chain) was identified in a study of OX40 agonist ivuxolimab in advanced cancers. Overall study: Head and neck, renal cell, melanoma or hepatocellular carcinoma were the cancers that dose-escalation patients had.

Blood got drawn at baseline, again on cycle 4 day 1, and then on cycle 7 day 1. Trimming took off 4 bases at V and 1 base at J, with 10 bases between the two ends. Germline assignment: CDR1 SGDLS and CDR2 YYNGEE. This CDR3 has 14 residues. Produced via immunoSEQ multiplex PCR; TCRdb's table is partial and in-frame only. The sample has some 70,000 clones, over 75% seen once. Study outcomes and limitations: Relative to CD4+ cells, CD8+ T cells on average had more expanded clones.

Comments on this clone: Its cognate antigen is unknown.

The material sequenced was CD4+ or CD8+ T cells sorted from blood, taken in a trial of the OX40 agonist ivuxolimab. The origin of this receptor is an adult with an advanced solid tumor such as melanoma, head and neck, liver or kidney cancer. This chain uses TRBV9 with TRBJ2-3, with D tentatively TRBD2 (6 bases). The CDR3 DNA sequence: TGTGCCAGCAGCCAGTCGGGAGGCACAGATACGCAGTATTTT. Its protein product is CASSQSGGTDTQYF.